The next 15 T cell receptor beta chains were all read from a single sample in a study of T cells in Graves' hyperthyroidism and ophthalmopathy. It was RNA transcripts that yielded the amplified TCR beta CDR3 regions. A set of HTBI primers served as the primers for a first-round RT-PCR of the TCR CDR3. From the multiplex PCR reads, TCRdb called clonotypes with MiXCR, one entry per CDR3 protein. The data show 300,000 to 450,000 distinct CDR3 sequences, just under 25% seen once. Sequencing was done on a sample of blood. These receptors originate from a man in his forties or fifties with Graves' hyperthyroidism.

This clonotype was detected only a few times. V usage is TRBV12-3 or TRBV12-4 and J usage is TRBJ2-3, with 11 bases that match TRBD2. The CDR3 spans 19 residues. The J segment lost 0 bases and the V segment lost 6 bases, leaving 14 bases of the junction unmatched. The CDR3 loop is CASRQLAGVIGSSTDTQYF. The CDR3 DNA is TGTGCCAGCAGGCAACTAGCGGGAGTTATTGGTAGTAGCACAGATACGCAGTATTTT.

J is TRBJ2-1 and V is TRBV5-4; 9 nucleotides agree with TRBD2. The CDR3 extends over 15 amino acids. The germline gives CDR1 SGHNT, CDR2 YYREEE (reference sequence). V lost 0 bases to trimming and J lost 5 bases; unmatched junction nucleotides: 3. The CDR3 DNA follows: TGTGCCAGCAGCTTGGCGGGACTAGCAGACAATGAGCAGTTCTTC. It encodes CASSLAGLADNEQFF.

This clonotype occurred many times. This chain joins TRBV11-1 and TRBJ1-1; no clear D gene. The V end was cut by 0 bases, the J end by 3 bases, with 8 bases between. CDR1 and CDR2 (germline): SGHAT, FQDESV (reference sequence). The CDR3 consists of 14 residues. CDR3: CASSLAQAYTEAFF. CDR3 nucleotide sequence: TGTGCCAGCAGCTTAGCTCAGGCTTACACTGAAGCTTTCTTT. Drawing the rest from reference TRBV11-1 and TRBJ1-1, the complete variable domain is EAEVAQSPRYKITEKSQAVAFWCDPISGHATLYWYRQILGQGPELLVQFQDESVVDDSQLPKDRFSAERLKGVDSTLKIQPAELGDSAMYLCASSLAQAYTEAFFGQGTRLTVV.

CDR3 in DNA: TGTGCCAGCAGCGGGGGACTAGCGGCCTACAATGAGCAGTTCTTC. Protein sequence: CASSGGLAAYNEQFF. This chain links TRBV9 with TRBJ2-1; TRBD2 aligns across 11 bases. Germline loops: CDR1 SGDLS, CDR2 YYNGEE. V lost 3 bases to trimming and J lost 2 bases; unmatched junction nucleotides: 1. The CDR3 has 15 amino acids.

This clonotype was seen at least ten times. The chain combines TRBV12-3 or TRBV12-4 with TRBJ1-5; no clear D gene. V lost 3 bases and J lost 3, with 3 bases in between. The CDR3 covers 12 residues. CDR3 in DNA: TGTGCCAGCAGTTTCCTCAATCAGCCCCAGCATTTT. This gives the protein CASSFLNQPQHF.

This rearrangement joins TRBV20-1 to TRBJ1-4; a weak D match, TRBD1 (6 bases). V lost 1 base, J lost 7 bases, and 7 bases lay in between. Germline CDR1 and CDR2: DFQATT and SNEGSKA (reference sequence). The CDR3 totals 12 residues. The CDR3 DNA reads as TGCAGTGCTAGAGGGACAGTTGAAAAACTGTTTTTT. Protein sequence: CSARGTVEKLFF.

V gene TRBV2 combines with J gene TRBJ2-5; D not certain. The V end lost 6 bases, the J end lost 4 bases, and 12 bases lay between the germline ends. Germline CDR1 and CDR2: SNHLY and FYNNEI. The CDR3 is 13 amino acids. The CDR3 nucleotides read TGTGCCAGCAGCCCTGGGGTACGAGAGACCCAGTACTTC. This translates into CASSPGVRETQYF.

This clonotype was picked up a small number of times. CDR3 in amino acids: CASSTGRFSGNTIYF. The CDR3, as DNA: TGTGCCAGTAGTACAGGACGGTTCTCTGGAAACACCATATATTTT. The J gene is TRBJ1-3, the V gene TRBV19; D remains ambiguous. Trimming took off 4 bases at V and 0 bases at J, with 10 bases between the two ends. CDR3 length: 15 residues. Germline CDR1 is LNHDA and CDR2 is SQIVND (reference sequence).

J is TRBJ2-3 and V is TRBV7-9, with 8 bases identical to TRBD2. The J segment lost 0 bases and the V segment lost 5 bases, leaving 22 bases of the junction unmatched. The germline V gene encodes CDR1 SEHNR and CDR2 FQNEAQ (reference sequence). The length of the CDR3 is 21 residues. CDR3 loop: CASSPGPIRAGVYLSTDTQYF. The DNA of the CDR3 is TGTGCCAGCAGCCCGGGGCCGATAAGAGCGGGAGTATACCTTAGCACAGATACGCAGTATTTT.

The chain joins TRBV27 to TRBJ2-7, with D perhaps matching TRBD2 (6 bases). V was cut by 5 bases and J by 0 bases, with 14 bases left in between. The CDR3 spans 15 residues. Germline assignment: CDR1 MNHEY and CDR2 SMNVEV (reference sequence). The CDR3 DNA reads TGTGCCAGCAGTCGATCGGACGGGAGCTCCTACGAGCAGTACTTC. Protein sequence: CASSRSDGSSYEQYF.

The chain employs TRBV20-1 and TRBJ2-7; D is undetermined. The CDR3 consists of 13 residues. Germline CDR1 and CDR2: DFQATT and SNEGSKA (reference sequence). Between the trimmed V and J ends, which lost 1 base and 4 bases, there was a span of 11 bases. The CDR3 bases are TGCAGTGCTAGAGGGTCCGGCCCATACGAGCAGTACTTC. Residues: CSARGSGPYEQYF.

This clonotype came up a few times. The V call is TRBV19, the J call TRBJ1-5; D unclear. CDR3 length equals 15 residues. V was cut by 7 bases and J by 0 bases, with 13 bases left in between. CDR1 and CDR2 from the germline V gene are LNHDA and SQIVND (reference sequence). The CDR3 protein is CASTMVGGSNQPQHF. In DNA, the CDR3 is TGTGCCAGTACCATGGTTGGTGGTAGCAATCAGCCCCAGCATTTT.

The chain has TRBV19 and TRBJ1-1, with D uncertain. Trimming cost V 5 bases and J 0 bases, with 13 bases left between them. Per the germline V gene, CDR1 is LNHDA and CDR2 is SQIVND (reference sequence). This CDR3 spans 15 amino acids. CDR3 protein: CASSDVGRVNTEAFF. In nucleotides, the CDR3 is TGTGCCAGTAGTGATGTGGGAAGAGTGAACACTGAAGCTTTCTTT. The whole variable domain, remainder taken from reference TRBV19 and TRBJ1-1, is DGGITQSPKYLFRKEGQNVTLSCEQNLNHDAMYWYRQDPGQGLRLIYYSQIVNDFQKGDIAEGYSVSREKKESFPLTVTSAQKNPTAFYLCASSDVGRVNTEAFFGQGTRLTVV.

This clonotype appeared a few times. The chain joins TRBV19 to TRBJ1-2, with a weak D call TRBD1 (5 bases). V shed 4 bases and J shed 3 bases, with 9 bases lying between them. This CDR3 is 13 amino acids long. Germline CDR1 LNHDA, CDR2 SQIVND (reference sequence). The CDR3 region has the DNA TGTGCCAGTAGTAAGGACATCTACTATGGCTACACCTTC. The encoded protein is CASSKDIYYGYTF.

The chain joins TRBV29-1 to TRBJ2-7, with 8 positions matching TRBD1. This CDR3 spans 15 amino acids. Germline-derived CDR1 and CDR2 are SQVTM and ANQGSEA. J was trimmed by 3 bases and V by 6 bases; bases with no gene match: 13. The CDR3 loop is CSVSPGTGGVYEQYF. CDR3 nucleotide sequence: TGCAGCGTCTCCCCCGGGACAGGTGGAGTCTACGAGCAGTACTTC.